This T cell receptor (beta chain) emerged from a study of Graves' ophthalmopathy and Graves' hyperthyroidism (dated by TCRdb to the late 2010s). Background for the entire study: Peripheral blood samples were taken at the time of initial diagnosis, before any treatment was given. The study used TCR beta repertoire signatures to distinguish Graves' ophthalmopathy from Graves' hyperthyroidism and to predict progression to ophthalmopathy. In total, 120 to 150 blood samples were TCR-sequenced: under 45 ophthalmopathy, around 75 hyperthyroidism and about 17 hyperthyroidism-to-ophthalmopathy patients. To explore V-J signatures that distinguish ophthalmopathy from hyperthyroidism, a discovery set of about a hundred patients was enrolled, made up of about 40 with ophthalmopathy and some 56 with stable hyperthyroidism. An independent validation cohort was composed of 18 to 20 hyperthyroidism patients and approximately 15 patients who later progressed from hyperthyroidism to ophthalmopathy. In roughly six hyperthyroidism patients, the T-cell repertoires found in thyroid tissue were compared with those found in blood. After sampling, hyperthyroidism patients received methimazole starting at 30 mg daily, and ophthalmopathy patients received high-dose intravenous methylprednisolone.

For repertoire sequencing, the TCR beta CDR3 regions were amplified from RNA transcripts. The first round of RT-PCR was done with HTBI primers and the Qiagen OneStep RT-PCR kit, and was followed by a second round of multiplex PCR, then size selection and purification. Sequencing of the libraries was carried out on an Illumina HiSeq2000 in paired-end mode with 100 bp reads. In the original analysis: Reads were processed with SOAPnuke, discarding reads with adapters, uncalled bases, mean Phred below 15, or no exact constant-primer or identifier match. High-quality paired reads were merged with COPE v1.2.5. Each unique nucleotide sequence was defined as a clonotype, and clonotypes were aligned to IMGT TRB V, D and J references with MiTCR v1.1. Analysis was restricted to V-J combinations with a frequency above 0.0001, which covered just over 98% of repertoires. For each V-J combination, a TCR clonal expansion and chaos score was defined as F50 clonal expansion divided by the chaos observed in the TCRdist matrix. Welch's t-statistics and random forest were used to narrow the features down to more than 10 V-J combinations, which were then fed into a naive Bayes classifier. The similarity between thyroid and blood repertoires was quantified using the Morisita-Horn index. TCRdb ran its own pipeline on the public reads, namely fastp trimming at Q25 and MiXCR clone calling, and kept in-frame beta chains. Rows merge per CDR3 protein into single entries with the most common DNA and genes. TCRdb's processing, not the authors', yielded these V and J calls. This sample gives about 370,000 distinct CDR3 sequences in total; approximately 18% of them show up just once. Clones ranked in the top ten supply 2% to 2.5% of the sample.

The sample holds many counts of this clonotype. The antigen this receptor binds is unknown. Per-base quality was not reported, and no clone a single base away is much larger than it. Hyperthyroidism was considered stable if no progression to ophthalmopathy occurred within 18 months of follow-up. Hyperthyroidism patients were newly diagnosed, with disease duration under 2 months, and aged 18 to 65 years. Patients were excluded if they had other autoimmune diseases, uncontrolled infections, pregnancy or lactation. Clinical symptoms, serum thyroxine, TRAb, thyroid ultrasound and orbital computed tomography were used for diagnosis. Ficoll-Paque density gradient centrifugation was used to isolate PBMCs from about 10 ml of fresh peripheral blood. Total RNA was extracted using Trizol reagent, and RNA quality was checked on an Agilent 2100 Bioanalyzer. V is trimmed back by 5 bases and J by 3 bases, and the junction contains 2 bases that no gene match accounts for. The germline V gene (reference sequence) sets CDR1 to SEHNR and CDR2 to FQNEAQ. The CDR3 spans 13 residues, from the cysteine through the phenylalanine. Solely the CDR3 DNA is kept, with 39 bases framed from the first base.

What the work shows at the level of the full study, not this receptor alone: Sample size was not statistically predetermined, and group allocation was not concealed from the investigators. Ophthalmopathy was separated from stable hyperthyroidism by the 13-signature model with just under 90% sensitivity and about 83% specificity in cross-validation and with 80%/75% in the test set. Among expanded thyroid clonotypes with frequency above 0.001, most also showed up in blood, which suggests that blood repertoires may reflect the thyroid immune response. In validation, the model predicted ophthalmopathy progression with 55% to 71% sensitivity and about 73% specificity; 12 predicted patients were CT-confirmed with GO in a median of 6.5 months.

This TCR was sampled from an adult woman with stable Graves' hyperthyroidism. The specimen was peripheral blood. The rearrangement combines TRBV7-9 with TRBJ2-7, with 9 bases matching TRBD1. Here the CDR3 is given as CASSGTGFYEQYF. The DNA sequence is TGTGCCAGCAGCGGGACAGGGTTCTACGAGCAGTACTTC.